Given below is one T cell receptor beta chain in context. Antigen: not known. 60 Vbeta and 13 Jbeta primers were used in PCR. Data came from immunoSEQ multiplex PCR; TCRdb stores just in-frame clones and leaves some out. The sample has about 200,000 clones; the top ten hold over 0.95%. These data are taken from a study of cytomegalovirus exposure and HLA in healthy donors. Study as a whole: Out of approximately 170 million T cells, an earlier analysis found over 100 million unique TCR beta sequences in total. General study findings and limits: Later analysis indicated greater clonal expansion among HLA-associated TCR beta chains than among equally common other chains. TCR beta V segments were, for the most part, productive about 87% or about 30% of the time in an earlier analysis. Later on, analysis showed that most CMV-associated TCR beta chains appeared to be HLA-restricted.

Germline V gene data show CDR1 as MNHEY and CDR2 as SVGAGI. CDR3 length: 15 amino acids. V lost 5 bases to trimming and J lost 9 bases; unmatched junction nucleotides: 13. J is TRBJ2-1 and V is TRBV6-5, with 7 bases fitting TRBD2. This receptor was taken from a girl under 10 years old in good health and CMV-seropositive. Specimen: PBMCs. CDR3 nucleotide sequence: TGTGCCAGCAGTCTAATTGCGGGAGCCATCGGTGAGCAGTTCTTC. Amino acid sequence: CASSLIAGAIGEQFF.